One sample yielded the 24 T cell receptor beta chains listed below, sequenced in a study of molecular identifiers for immune sequencing clone quantification. MiXCR, applied by TCRdb to the PCR reads, yields one record per CDR3 protein. The sample lists roughly 100,000 distinct CDR3 sequences, around 30% occurring once. The sample was naive CD8+ T cells from blood, with Jurkat cell RNA spiked in. As for subset: FACS-sorted CD8+CD4-CCR7+CD45RA+ naive T cells. The origin of the receptors is a human donor in good health. Some libraries in this study had Jurkat cell RNA spiked in.

Ten or more counts support this clonotype. This CDR3 is CASSLEPGGTGELFF. The CDR3 DNA reads TGTGCCAGCAGCTTAGAGCCGGGCGGGACCGGGGAGCTGTTTTTT. The chain has TRBV7-9 and TRBJ2-2; TRBD2 might be the D (5 bases). Germline loops: CDR1 SEHNR, CDR2 FQNEAQ (reference sequence). The V gene lost 1 base and the J gene lost 5 bases, with 11 bases spanning the gap. The CDR3 spans 15 residues.

The V and J genes are TRBV7-8 and TRBJ1-1, with TRBD1 identical over 11 bases. The V and J ends lost 1 base and 11 bases, in that order; junction bases with no gene match: 6. This CDR3 is built from 14 residues. The germline V gene encodes CDR1 SGHVS and CDR2 FQNEAQ. This CDR3 reads CASSLVSGTGGAFF. The CDR3, as DNA: TGTGCCAGCAGCTTAGTCTCCGGGACAGGGGGTGCTTTCTTT.

A remark on this clonotype: The junction and the germline gene differ at one end; a read error may be behind it. V and J are TRBV24-1 and TRBJ2-3, with TRBD1 as a possible D gene (6 bases). This CDR3 has 17 residues. CDR1 is KGHDR and CDR2 is SFDVKD in the germline V gene. The CDR3 DNA follows: TGTGCCACCAGTGATATCCGATCAGGGGCTCACACAGATACGCTGTATTTT. It translates to CATSDIRSGAHTDTLYF.

This clonotype has ten or more counts. V and J are TRBV6-5 and TRBJ2-3; D remains unclear. CDR3 size: 17 residues. The germline V gene has CDR1 MNHEY and CDR2 SVGAGI. The germline V and J ends were trimmed by 2 bases and 0 bases, with 15 bases remaining between them. CDR3 protein: CASSYNAGPTSTDTQYF. Here the CDR3 DNA reads TGTGCCAGCAGTTACAACGCAGGACCAACTAGCACAGATACGCAGTATTTT.

This clonotype was seen at least ten times. The chain carries TRBV5-4 and TRBJ2-7, with D tentatively TRBD1 (6 bases). Germline CDR1 reads SGHNT; CDR2 reads YYREEE (reference sequence). V was cut by 5 bases and J by 0 bases, with 9 bases left in between. The CDR3 has 13 residues. DNA of the CDR3: TGTGCCAGCAGGCAGGGGAGCTCCTACGAGCAGTACTTC. Its protein is CASRQGSSYEQYF.

This clonotype was recorded once. Just one base apart from a much larger clone, this may be a read error. The gene calls are TRBV5-3 and TRBJ2-5, with a tentative D call TRBD1 (6 bases). TRBV5-3 has ORF status, its function being uncertain. The CDR3 consists of 18 residues. As DNA, the CDR3 is TGTGCCAGCAGCTTGGCCAGTGAGGGGGTGCCCAACCAAGAGACCCAGTGCTTC. It translates to CASSLASEGVPNQETQCF.

The rearrangement joins TRBV27 to TRBJ2-5, with D perhaps being TRBD1 or TRBD2 (5 bases each). The CDR3 totals 13 residues. Trimming shortened V by 2 bases and J by 9 bases, and 13 bases separated the two germline ends. CDR1 and CDR2 (germline): MNHEY, SMNVEV (reference sequence). CDR3 residues: CASSLTGPGAQYF. The DNA of the CDR3 is TGTGCCAGCAGTTTAACGGGGCCCGGGGCCCAGTACTTC.

Remarks on this clonotype: Given a much more abundant clone one base away, this may be a read error. J is TRBJ1-5 and V is TRBV28; no firm D call. The CDR3 spans 13 residues. V lost 7 bases and J 6 bases, leaving 13 bases between the germline ends. Per the germline V gene, CDR1 is MDHEN and CDR2 is SYDVKM. This chain's CDR3 is CASTLFPIQPQHF. In DNA, the CDR3 is TGTGCCAGCACACTTTTCCCTATTCAGCCCCAGCATTTT.

The chain has TRBV13 and TRBJ2-7; 11 bases agree with TRBD1. The CDR3 is 16 amino acids. Germline V gene sequence: CDR1 PRHDT, CDR2 FYEKMQ (reference sequence). Trimming took 5 bases from V and 2 from J; bases not matched to a gene: 8. The chain's CDR3 is CASSTRTGGDTYEQYF. CDR3 bases: TGTGCCAGCAGCACCCGGACAGGGGGCGACACCTACGAGCAGTACTTC.

The table lists this clonotype with many counts. The chain employs TRBV28 and TRBJ2-3, with 7 bases identical to TRBD1. The germline gives CDR1 MDHEN, CDR2 SYDVKM. Trimming cost V 2 bases and J 0 bases; bases outside gene matches: 8. The CDR3 is 17 residues long. CDR3: CASSLRDSRLSTDTQYF. The CDR3, as DNA: TGTGCCAGCAGTTTAAGGGACAGCCGGTTAAGCACAGATACGCAGTATTTT. Combining the CDR3 with reference TRBV28 and TRBJ2-3 gives the whole variable domain DVKVTQSSRYLVKRTGEKVFLECVQDMDHENMFWYRQDPGLGLRLIYFSYDVKMKEKGDIPEGYSVSREKKERFSLILESASTNQTSMYLCASSLRDSRLSTDTQYFGPGTRLTVL.

In its sample, this clonotype was seen many times. The rearrangement links TRBV20-1 to TRBJ2-5; possible D gene TRBD2, 5 bases. V dropped 6 bases and J dropped 3 bases, with 17 bases sitting between them. Germline V gives CDR1 DFQATT, CDR2 SNEGSKA (reference sequence). This CDR3 is built from 14 residues. Here the CDR3 DNA reads TGCAGTGCCAAGAGGGTAGCAATCAAAGAGACCCAGTACTTC. Protein product: CSAKRVAIKETQYF.

This clonotype has a count of ten or more. The V gene is TRBV10-2, the J gene TRBJ2-5; 9 nucleotides line up with TRBD2. This CDR3 region has 15 residues. V was clipped by 2 bases and J by 7 bases; unmatched bases: 8. Per germline, CDR1 WSHSY and CDR2 SAAADI. In DNA, the CDR3 is TGCGCCAGCAGTGAGCTATTAGCGGGAGTTAGGACCCAGTACTTC. It translates to CASSELLAGVRTQYF.

This clonotype has more than one count but fewer than ten. The CDR3 DNA is TGTGCCAGCAGCCTCCGGGGCCAGATCAATCAGCCCCAGCATTTT. Its protein is CASSLRGQINQPQHF. The chain employs TRBV13 and TRBJ1-5, with D perhaps TRBD1 (5 bases). The V gene's germline CDR1 is PRHDT and CDR2 FYEKMQ (reference sequence). This CDR3 comprises 15 residues. The V end lost 5 bases, the J end lost 3 bases, and 14 bases lay between the germline ends.

This sequence joins TRBV27 and TRBJ2-2, with TRBD1 as a possible D gene (6 bases). V was cut by 2 bases and J by 6 bases, with 7 bases left in between. CDR3 length: 13 amino acids. The V gene's germline CDR1 is MNHEY and CDR2 SMNVEV (reference sequence). CDR3 sequence: CASSLTGPGELFF. For the CDR3, the DNA is TGTGCCAGCAGTTTAACAGGGCCCGGGGAGCTGTTTTTT.

In the case of this clonotype: One junction end does not reproduce the germline sequence, and a read error may be involved. The chain is built from TRBV28 and TRBJ1-4; D might be TRBD1 (5 bases). Germline-derived CDR1 and CDR2 are MDHEN and SYDVKM. The CDR3 contains 14 residues. The CDR3 loop reads CASSPGTEDEKLIF. The CDR3, as DNA: TGTGCCAGCAGTCCCGGGACTGAGGATGAAAAACTGATTTTT.

The table lists this clonotype with a few counts. The chain couples TRBV29-1 to TRBJ2-7, with 7 bases identical to TRBD1. Germline loops: CDR1 SQVTM, CDR2 ANQGSEA. Losses at the gene ends were 0 bases for V and 4 bases for J; bases not matched to a gene: 6. The CDR3 is 14 residues long. The CDR3 sequence is CSVEDRQGKYEQYF. The CDR3 bases are TGCAGCGTTGAAGACAGACAGGGAAAGTACGAGCAGTACTTC.

With respect to this clonotype: This may be a read error, as it is one base from a much larger clone. This CDR3 is missing its conserved last phenylalanine or tryptophan, likely due to a read error. The chain joins TRBV9 to TRBJ2-7; TRBD1 might be the D (6 bases). The CDR3 runs to 13 residues. The V and J ends lost 3 bases and 4 bases respectively, with 11 bases between them. CDR1 is SGDLS and CDR2 is YYNGEE in the germline V gene. CDR3 in DNA: TGTGCCAGCAGCGCACCCGGACAGTACGAGCAGTACTAC. Amino acids: CASSAPGQYEQYY.

The chain has TRBV2 and TRBJ2-3, with TRBD2 identical over 12 bases. The CDR3 consists of 17 residues. Germline-derived CDR1 and CDR2 are SNHLY and FYNNEI. Unmatched junction bases numbered 11, after V lost 5 bases and J lost 5 bases. The CDR3 reads CASSHARLAGVQDTQYF. As DNA, the CDR3 is TGTGCCAGCAGTCACGCCCGACTAGCGGGAGTGCAAGATACGCAGTATTTT.

To note about this clonotype: Lacking the conserved final phenylalanine or tryptophan, this CDR3 likely reflects a read error. The rearrangement joins TRBV6-2 or TRBV6-3 to TRBJ2-5; D is possibly TRBD1 or TRBD2 (5 bases each). CDR1 is MNHEY, CDR2 SVGEGT, per germline. This CDR3 has 13 residues. V lost 8 bases and J lost 5, with 15 bases in between. The CDR3 reads CASRDHSTETQYI. In nucleotides, the CDR3 is TGTGCCAGCCGGGACCATAGTACGGAGACCCAGTACATC.

The chain couples TRBV11-3 to TRBJ1-1; 11 bases line up with TRBD1. Trimming took 4 bases from V and 6 from J; bases not matched to a gene: 1. The CDR3 loop spans 13 amino acids. Germline lookup yields CDR1 SGHNT and CDR2 YENEEA. The CDR3 reads CASSWGQGAEAFF. In DNA, the CDR3 is TGTGCCAGCAGCTGGGGACAGGGGGCTGAAGCTTTCTTT. The variable domain in full, completed from reference TRBV11-3 and TRBJ1-1, reads EAGVVQSPRYKIIEKKQPVAFWCNPISGHNTLYWYLQNLGQGPELLIRYENEEAVDDSQLPKDRFSAERLKGVDSTLKIQPAELGDSAVYLCASSWGQGAEAFFGQGTRLTVV.

Ten or more counts support this clonotype. The V call is TRBV7-9, the J call TRBJ2-1; TRBD1 might be the D (5 bases). Germline V gives CDR1 SEHNR, CDR2 FQNEAQ (reference sequence). The CDR3 is 16 residues long. V was pared by 5 bases and J by 3 bases, with 17 bases between. CDR3 amino acids: CASSLPTQGLYNEQFF. The CDR3 DNA reads TGTGCCAGCAGCCTCCCCACGCAGGGCCTCTACAATGAGCAGTTCTTC. The variable domain in full, with the rest retrieved from reference TRBV7-9 and TRBJ2-1, is DTGVSQNPRHKITKRGQNVTFRCDPISEHNRLYWYRQTLGQGPEFLTYFQNEAQLEKSRLLSDRFSAERPKGSFSTLEIQRTEQGDSAMYLCASSLPTQGLYNEQFFGPGTRLTVL.

Regarding this clonotype: One end of the junction varies from germline; a read error may be responsible. The rearrangement uses TRBV5-8 and TRBJ2-1, with TRBD2 matching 15 bases. Germline V lookup: CDR1 SGHTS, CDR2 YDEGEE. The CDR3 loop spans 15 amino acids. The CDR3 loop is CASSPGLAGGNGQFF. For the CDR3, the DNA is TGTGCCAGCAGCCCGGGACTAGCGGGAGGCAATGGGCAGTTCTTC.

In this sample, this clonotype turned up a few times. The rearrangement uses TRBV20-1 and TRBJ1-1, with unresolved D. The V end lost 3 bases, the J end lost 4 bases, and 12 bases lay between the germline ends. Germline V CDR1 and CDR2: DFQATT, SNEGSKA (reference sequence). The CDR3 has 13 residues. CDR3 DNA sequence: TGCAGTGCTAGCCGGGGATTCGGCACTGAAGCTTTCTTT. This encodes CSASRGFGTEAFF.

Turning to this clonotype: An end of the junction does not agree with germline; a read error may underlie this. This chain joins TRBV24-1 and TRBJ2-3, with 7 bases that match TRBD1. This CDR3 contains 16 residues. Germline CDR1 reads KGHDR; CDR2 reads SFDVKD. The CDR3 is CTTSDLPGQSTDTQYF. The DNA of the CDR3 is TGTACCACCAGTGATTTGCCGGGACAGAGCACAGATACGCAGTATTTT.